This section outlines one T cell receptor (gamma chain) sequence together with its context. Its target is unknown. The V segment lost 8 bases and the J segment 7 bases; nucleotides outside the gene matches: 12. The CDR3 loop spans 13 amino acids. This specimen belongs to a study of human gamma delta and Vdelta1 T cells. TCRdb re-analyzed the PCR reads via CATT. The data contain 8,500 to 9,500 gamma-chain clones, approximately 42% of them seen just once; the ten biggest clones take up about 2.5%. V usage is TRGV10 and J usage is TRGJ1 or TRGJ2. Being an ORF, TRGV10 has a function that is uncertain. This receptor was identified in a human donor in good health. Sequenced sample: Vdelta1 gamma-delta T cells from blood grown in culture (DOT cells). CDR3 sequence: CAAWDYFRYKKLF. As DNA, the CDR3 is TGTGCTGCGTGGGATTATTTTCGCTATAAGAAACTCTTT.